This TCR beta chain appears in the sequencing data of a study of T cell responses to AZD1222 COVID-19 vaccine. Repertoires were generated with immunoSEQ multiplex PCR, while TCRdb's copy carries only in-frame clones and drops some. In the table there are some 100,000 clones, more than 85% of which are singletons. The CDR3 spans 15 residues. Germline V CDR1 and CDR2: MNHEY, SVGEGT. V lost 5 bases and J lost 3; bases outside the gene matches: 7. The V gene is TRBV6-2 or TRBV6-3, the J gene TRBJ1-1; 9 bases are shared with TRBD1. Source: peripheral blood, taken 28 days after the second AZD1222 dose. This TCR came from an adult who received the AZD1222 COVID-19 vaccine. The DNA of the CDR3 is TGTGCCAGCAGTCCAACAGGGGGCTTGTACACTGAAGCTTTCTTT. This encodes CASSPTGGLYTEAFF.